The source of this TCR beta chain is a study of blood T cell repertoires in COVID-19. Study overall: Sites in the United States, Italy and Spain provided acute and convalescent COVID-19 samples. PBMCs, B-cell-depleted T cells, or T cells provided the cDNA or gDNA that made up the material.

Original data processing: Quantification of nucleated cells was approximated via reference gene primer amplification. Clones were read by immunoSEQ multiplex PCR, and TCRdb kept only the in-frame ones, dropping some. For V, J and clone size, that table is used; D and trimming come from the DNA. The table includes 90,000 to 120,000 clones, almost 85% detected once. Trimming removed 1 base from V and 5 bases from J, with 7 bases in between. Looked up from germline, CDR1 is SGHNT and CDR2 is YYREEE (reference sequence). There are 13 residues in the CDR3. The TCR was taken from a human donor in a cohort sampled during active COVID-19. Sequences were obtained from peripheral blood. J is TRBJ2-1 and V is TRBV5-4; D is unresolved. The CDR3 reads CASSLNLNNEQFF. The CDR3, as DNA: TGTGCCAGCAGCTTGAACTTAAACAATGAGCAGTTCTTC.